Shown below are 32 T cell receptor beta chains from a single sample sequenced in a study of blood T cell repertoires in COVID-19. Libraries were prepared by immunoSEQ multiplex PCR; TCRdb keeps only in-frame clonotypes and omits some of them. This table has approximately 250,000 clones, 88% appearing once. The material sequenced was PBMCs or T cells enriched from blood (not recorded which). The receptors derive from a woman aged 55-70 years in a cohort exposed to, infected with or recovered from COVID-19 (not recorded which).

The chain combines TRBV5-1 with TRBJ2-7, with TRBD2 matching over 9 bases. From germline, CDR1 is SGHRS and CDR2 YFSETQ. This CDR3 spans 17 amino acids. The V gene end was trimmed by 4 bases and the J gene end by 5 bases; junction bases not matched to a gene: 16. CDR3 region: CASSTRRGLALSDEQYF. The CDR3 nucleotides read TGCGCCAGCAGCACACGCCGGGGACTAGCCTTAAGTGACGAGCAGTACTTC.

This chain uses TRBV7-2 with TRBJ1-5; no reliable D call. Trimming took 2 bases from V and 4 from J, leaving 9 bases between them. CDR1 and CDR2 from the germline V gene are SGHTA and FQGNSA. The CDR3 is 14 amino acids. This CDR3 reads CASSLTATNQPQHF. CDR3 sequence (DNA): TGTGCCAGCAGCTTAACAGCAACTAATCAGCCCCAGCATTTT.

This sequence joins TRBV7-8 and TRBJ1-4; 9 nucleotides line up with TRBD1. V gave up 4 bases and J gave up 7 bases; unmatched junction bases: 7. CDR1 is SGHVS, CDR2 FQNEAQ, per germline. The CDR3 runs to 15 residues. The CDR3 loop reads CASSSRQGVPEKLFF. In nucleotides, the CDR3 is TGTGCCAGCAGCTCCCGACAGGGGGTCCCTGAAAAACTGTTTTTT.

The chain joins TRBV5-4 to TRBJ2-7; 10 bases are shared with TRBD2. The trim removed 0 bases at V and 5 bases at J, leaving 5 bases unmatched. CDR3 size: 15 residues. Germline CDR1 and CDR2: SGHNT and YYREEE (reference sequence). The CDR3 DNA reads as TGTGCCAGCAGCTTGGGGACTAGCGGTGCTAACGAGCAGTACTTC. It codes for CASSLGTSGANEQYF.

The chain employs TRBV29-1 and TRBJ1-1; 8 bases align to TRBD1. Germline CDR1 is SQVTM and CDR2 is ANQGSEA. V lost 6 bases to trimming and J lost 5 bases; unmatched junction nucleotides: 2. The CDR3 contains 11 residues. Here the CDR3 reads CSVDRGTEAFF. The CDR3 DNA sequence: TGCAGCGTAGACAGGGGAACTGAAGCTTTCTTT.

The V gene is TRBV29-1, the J gene TRBJ1-5, with 9 positions matching TRBD1. This CDR3 has 13 residues. V shed 6 bases, J shed 6 bases, and the junction held 6 bases outside the gene matches. Germline V CDR1 and CDR2: SQVTM, ANQGSEA. The CDR3 DNA reads as TGCAGCGTCGGACAGGGGAGGGGTCAGCCCCAGCATTTT. Its protein product is CSVGQGRGQPQHF.

This clone was detected once. The chain carries TRBV5-1 and TRBJ2-3; 7 nucleotides agree with TRBD1. V shed 4 bases, J shed 4 bases, and the junction held 12 bases outside the gene matches. The CDR3 length is 16 residues. From germline, CDR1 is SGHRS and CDR2 YFSETQ. The CDR3 loop reads CASSPSPRGQADTQYF. CDR3 DNA sequence: TGCGCCAGCAGCCCCTCGCCAAGGGGGCAGGCAGATACGCAGTATTTT.

This chain connects TRBV6-5 to TRBJ2-7, with TRBD1 matching 8 bases. The V and J ends lost 2 bases and 4 bases, in that order; junction bases with no gene match: 7. Germline loops: CDR1 MNHEY, CDR2 SVGAGI. The CDR3 is made up of 15 amino acids. Here the CDR3 DNA reads TGTGCCAGCAGTTACCACGGGACAGGACCTTACGAGCAGTACTTC. Amino acid sequence: CASSYHGTGPYEQYF.

This clone occurred a few times. V gene TRBV3-1 (or the pseudogene TRBV3-2) combines with J gene TRBJ2-1; TRBD2 matches at 8 bases. Germline V CDR1 and CDR2: LGHDT, YNNKEL (reference sequence). Losses at the gene ends were 2 bases for V and 6 bases for J; bases not matched to a gene: 6. CDR3 size: 15 residues. CDR3 coding DNA: TGTGCCAGCAGCCAACAAGCGGGAGTGGTCAATGAGCAGTTCTTC. This translates into CASSQQAGVVNEQFF.

The chain employs TRBV2 and TRBJ1-5; D is undetermined. CDR3 size: 14 residues. Per germline, CDR1 SNHLY and CDR2 FYNNEI. Trimming stripped 6 bases from V and 2 bases from J, with 11 bases between. This CDR3 reads CASRDGGGNQPQHF. The CDR3 DNA follows: TGTGCCAGCAGGGACGGCGGGGGCAATCAGCCCCAGCATTTT.

This chain joins TRBV7-2 and TRBJ2-1; D is possibly TRBD2 (6 bases). The germline CDR1 and CDR2 sequences are SGHTA and FQGNSA. Trimming left V 1 base short and J 8 bases short, with 21 bases between. This CDR3 contains 17 residues. The CDR3 DNA reads as TGTGCCAGCAGCTTAGACCGGCTTAGCGGCCCTAGGGATGAGCAGTTCTTC. Protein product: CASSLDRLSGPRDEQFF.

The chain is built from TRBV18 and TRBJ2-5; 12 bases fit TRBD2. V trimming: 1 base; J trimming: 1 base; junction bases outside the gene matches: 10. The CDR3 totals 19 residues. Germline CDR1 is KGHSH and CDR2 is LQKENI. CDR3 loop: CASSPRSLAGGLVQETQYF. The DNA for the CDR3 is TGTGCCAGCTCACCACGATCTCTAGCGGGAGGGCTGGTCCAAGAGACCCAGTACTTC.

V is TRBV5-4 and J is TRBJ2-5, with D possibly TRBD1 on 6 matching bases. The CDR3 extends over 13 amino acids. V shed 2 bases and J shed 2 bases, with 7 bases lying between them. Germline CDR1 reads SGHNT; CDR2 reads YYREEE (reference sequence). CDR3 DNA sequence: TGTGCCAGCAGCTTCAGGGGACAAGAGACCCAGTACTTC. It yields the protein CASSFRGQETQYF.

This sequence joins TRBV4-1 and TRBJ1-2; 10 bases fit TRBD1. V shed 1 base, J shed 3 bases, and the junction held 2 bases outside the gene matches. Germline V gene sequence: CDR1 MGHRA, CDR2 YSYEKL. This CDR3 spans 15 amino acids. The chain's CDR3 is CASSQAGTGDYGYTF. DNA for the CDR3: TGCGCCAGCAGCCAAGCCGGGACAGGGGACTATGGCTACACCTTC.

The chain carries TRBV9 and TRBJ1-6; no reliable D call. The germline CDR1 and CDR2 sequences are SGDLS and YYNGEE. There are 15 residues in the CDR3. Trimming removed 3 bases from V and 6 bases from J, with 13 bases in between. DNA for the CDR3: TGTGCCAGCAGCGGAGATGTCCGGTCTAATTCACCCCTCCACTTT. Translating it yields CASSGDVRSNSPLHF.

The chain carries TRBV5-1 and TRBJ2-4, with a weak D call TRBD2 (6 bases). Trimming removed 0 bases at V and 2 bases at J, with 9 bases between. Germline CDR1 is SGHRS and CDR2 is YFSETQ. The CDR3 has 15 amino acids. The CDR3 coding sequence is TGCGCCAGCAGCTTGGACGGGGGTACCAAAAACATTCAGTACTTC. Residues: CASSLDGGTKNIQYF.

The CDR3 sequence: CASSAGEQIYGYTF. As DNA, the CDR3 is TGTGCCAGTAGTGCGGGAGAACAGATCTATGGCTACACCTTC. This chain links TRBV19 with TRBJ1-2; D is ambiguous. The CDR3 contains 14 residues. Trimming removed 5 bases from V and 4 bases from J, with 14 bases in between. Germline CDR1 LNHDA, CDR2 SQIVND (reference sequence).

The sample holds many counts of this clone. This rearrangement joins TRBV30 to TRBJ2-7; TRBD2 might be the D (7 bases). In germline, CDR1 is GTSNPN, CDR2 SVGIG (reference sequence). The V end lost 1 base, the J end lost 0 bases, and 10 bases lay between the germline ends. CDR3 size: 14 residues. CDR3 sequence reads: CAWSEGGFSYEQYF. For the CDR3, the DNA is TGTGCCTGGAGTGAGGGGGGGTTCTCCTACGAGCAGTACTTC.

This clone showed up just a few times. The chain has TRBV6-5 and TRBJ2-2; D might be TRBD2 (6 bases). This CDR3 is built from 15 residues. V lost 3 bases, J lost 5 bases, and 13 bases lay in between. Germline CDR1 MNHEY, CDR2 SVGAGI. The CDR3 here is CASSYGGSRTGELFF. In DNA, the CDR3 is TGTGCCAGCAGTTATGGGGGGAGCAGAACCGGGGAGCTGTTTTTT.

The chain links TRBV28 to TRBJ1-3, with D perhaps matching TRBD1 (5 bases). Trimming pared 5 bases from V and 2 bases from J, leaving 16 bases between. The CDR3 is 16 residues long. Looked up from germline, CDR1 is MDHEN and CDR2 is SYDVKM. CDR3 region: CASSGPGGITGNTIYF. In DNA form, the CDR3 reads TGTGCCAGCAGTGGCCCGGGGGGTATAACTGGAAACACCATATATTTT.

The genes are TRBV3-1 (or the pseudogene TRBV3-2) and TRBJ2-1; the D gene is possibly TRBD2 (6 bases). Germline values: CDR1 LGHDT, CDR2 YNNKEL (reference sequence). This CDR3 has 12 amino acids. V was trimmed by 4 bases and J by 6 bases, leaving 7 bases between them. The CDR3 DNA is TGTGCCAGCAGCCTAGCGGTCAATGAGCAGTTCTTC. Translation: CASSLAVNEQFF.

The chain has TRBV7-3 and TRBJ2-1, with D possibly being TRBD2 (5 bases). The CDR3 runs 14 residues. Deletions cut 5 bases from V and 7 bases from J, with 15 bases between. Germline CDR1 is SGHTA and CDR2 is FQGTGA. The CDR3 sequence: CASSPRESGNEQFF. The DNA for the CDR3 is TGTGCCAGCAGCCCGAGGGAGTCTGGGAATGAGCAGTTCTTC.

This clone was counted between two and nine times. V and J are TRBV27 and TRBJ2-1; 15 positions match TRBD2. Trimming removed 6 bases from V and 15 bases from J; junction bases left unmatched: 6. The CDR3 has 13 residues. Germline CDR1 is MNHEY and CDR2 is SMNVEV (reference sequence). The DNA of the CDR3 is TGTGCCAGCAGGGGGACTAGCGGGGGGCCGCCGTTCTTC. It encodes CASRGTSGGPPFF.

The chain carries TRBV20-1 and TRBJ2-1; TRBD2 might be the D (6 bases). Between the trimmed V and J ends, which lost 3 bases and 8 bases, there was a span of 17 bases. The CDR3 covers 14 residues. Per germline, CDR1 DFQATT and CDR2 SNEGSKA (reference sequence). The CDR3 region is CSASIRRVIYEQFF. The CDR3 DNA reads as TGCAGTGCTAGTATCAGGAGGGTGATTTATGAGCAGTTCTTC.

The table lists this clone with a count of one. The chain employs TRBV28 and TRBJ2-7; D may be TRBD1 (5 bases). CDR3 length equals 14 residues. The V end was cut by 7 bases, the J end by 2 bases, with 15 bases between. The V gene's germline CDR1 is MDHEN and CDR2 SYDVKM. CDR3 protein: CASNHRTGPYEQYF. The CDR3 bases are TGTGCCAGCAACCACAGGACGGGCCCCTACGAGCAGTACTTC.

The genes are TRBV3-1 (or the pseudogene TRBV3-2) and TRBJ1-3; D is uncertain. V was shortened by 5 bases and J by 3 bases, with 8 bases between the two germline ends. The CDR3 sequence is 13 residues long. Germline assignment: CDR1 LGHDT and CDR2 YNNKEL (reference sequence). The CDR3 bases are TGTGCCAGCAGCGTCGGTGGTGGAAACACCATATATTTT. Translating it yields CASSVGGGNTIYF.

The chain links TRBV7-2 to TRBJ2-7; 7 nucleotides agree with TRBD1. J was trimmed by 5 bases and V by 5 bases; bases with no gene match: 9. CDR3 length: 14 residues. The germline CDR1 and CDR2 sequences are SGHTA and FQGNSA. The CDR3 reads CASSHTGARNEQYF. The CDR3 nucleotides read TGTGCCAGCAGCCATACAGGGGCACGGAACGAGCAGTACTTC.

The rearrangement links TRBV7-6 to TRBJ2-1, with 13 bases identical to TRBD2. Unmatched junction bases numbered 2, after V lost 7 bases and J lost 2 bases. This CDR3 is 15 amino acids long. From germline, CDR1 is SGHVS and CDR2 FNYEAQ. The CDR3 sequence: CASTTSGRTYNEQFF. The CDR3 nucleotides are TGTGCCAGCACGACTAGCGGGAGGACCTACAATGAGCAGTTCTTC.

This chain links TRBV5-1 with TRBJ2-3; 8 nucleotides agree with TRBD2. The CDR3 runs 16 residues. The V gene end was trimmed by 2 bases and the J gene end by 0 bases; junction bases not matched to a gene: 5. Germline CDR1 is SGHRS and CDR2 is YFSETQ. CDR3 loop: CASSFFSGESTDTQYF. The DNA of the CDR3 is TGCGCCAGCAGCTTCTTTAGCGGGGAAAGCACAGATACGCAGTATTTT.

This clone occurred a few times. The chain combines TRBV4-2 with TRBJ2-7, with 9 bases aligning to TRBD1. The CDR3 is 17 amino acids. Germline V gene data show CDR1 as LGHNA and CDR2 as YNFKEQ. The V segment lost 3 bases and the J segment 2 bases; nucleotides outside the gene matches: 11. This CDR3 is CASSQGSDRGVAYEQYF. DNA for the CDR3: TGTGCCAGCAGCCAGGGCTCAGACAGGGGGGTAGCCTACGAGCAGTACTTC.

This clone came up once. V is TRBV5-1 and J is TRBJ1-1; 7 bases fit TRBD1. CDR1 and CDR2 (germline): SGHRS, YFSETQ. The CDR3 covers 14 residues. Germline trimming cut 4 bases from V and 6 bases from J; bases unmatched to any gene: 9. The CDR3 DNA reads as TGCGCCAGCAGCCCGGACAGGTCTGTTCCTGAAGCTTTCTTT. Amino acid sequence: CASSPDRSVPEAFF.

The CDR3 sequence is CATSRASGGHNEQFF. The DNA of the CDR3 is TGTGCCACCAGCAGAGCTTCGGGAGGTCACAATGAGCAGTTCTTC. J is TRBJ2-1 and V is TRBV15; TRBD2 agrees at 7 bases. The CDR3 length is 15 residues. The germline V gene has CDR1 LNHNV and CDR2 YYDKDF (reference sequence). With V trimmed by 1 base and J by 5 bases, 5 bases remained unmatched.